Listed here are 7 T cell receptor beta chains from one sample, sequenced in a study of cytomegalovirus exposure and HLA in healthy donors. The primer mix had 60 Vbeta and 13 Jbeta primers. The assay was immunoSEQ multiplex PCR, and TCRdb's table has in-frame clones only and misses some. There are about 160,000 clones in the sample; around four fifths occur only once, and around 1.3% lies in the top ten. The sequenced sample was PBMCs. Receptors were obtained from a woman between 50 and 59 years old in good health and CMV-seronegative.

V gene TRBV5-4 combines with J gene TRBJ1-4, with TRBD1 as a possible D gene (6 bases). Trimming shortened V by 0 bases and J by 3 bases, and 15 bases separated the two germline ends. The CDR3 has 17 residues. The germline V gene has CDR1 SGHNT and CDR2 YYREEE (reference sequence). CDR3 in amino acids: CASSLGSGQSSNEKLFF. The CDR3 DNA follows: TGTGCCAGCAGCTTGGGATCCGGACAGTCCTCTAATGAAAAACTGTTTTTT.

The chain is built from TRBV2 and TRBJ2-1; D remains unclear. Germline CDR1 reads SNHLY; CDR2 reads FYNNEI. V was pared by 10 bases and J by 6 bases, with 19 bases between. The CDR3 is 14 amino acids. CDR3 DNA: TGTGCCACCCACCGGCAGGCTAACCCCAATGAGCAGTTCTTC. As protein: CATHRQANPNEQFF.

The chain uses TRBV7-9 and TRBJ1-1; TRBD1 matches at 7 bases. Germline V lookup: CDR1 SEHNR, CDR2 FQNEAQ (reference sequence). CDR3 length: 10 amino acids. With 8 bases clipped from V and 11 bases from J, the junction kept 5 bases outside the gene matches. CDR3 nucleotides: TGTGCCAGCGAGGGGGCGGAGGCTTTCTTT. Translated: CASEGAEAFF. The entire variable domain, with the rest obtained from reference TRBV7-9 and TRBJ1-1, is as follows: DTGVSQNPRHKITKRGQNVTFRCDPISEHNRLYWYRQTLGQGPEFLTYFQNEAQLEKSRLLSDRFSAERPKGSFSTLEIQRTEQGDSAMYLCASEGAEAFFGQGTRLTVV.

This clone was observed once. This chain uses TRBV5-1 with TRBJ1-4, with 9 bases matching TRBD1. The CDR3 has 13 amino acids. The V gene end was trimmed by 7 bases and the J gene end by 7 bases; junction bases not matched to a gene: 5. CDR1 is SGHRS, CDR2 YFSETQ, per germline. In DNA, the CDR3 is TGCGCCAGCGGGACAGGGAATACTGAAAAACTGTTTTTT. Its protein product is CASGTGNTEKLFF.

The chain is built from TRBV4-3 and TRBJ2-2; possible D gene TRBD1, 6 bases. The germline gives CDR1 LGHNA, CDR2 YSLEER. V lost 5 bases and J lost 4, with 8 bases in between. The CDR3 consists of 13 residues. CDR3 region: CASSTQGTGELFF. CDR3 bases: TGCGCCAGCAGCACACAGGGCACCGGGGAGCTGTTTTTT.

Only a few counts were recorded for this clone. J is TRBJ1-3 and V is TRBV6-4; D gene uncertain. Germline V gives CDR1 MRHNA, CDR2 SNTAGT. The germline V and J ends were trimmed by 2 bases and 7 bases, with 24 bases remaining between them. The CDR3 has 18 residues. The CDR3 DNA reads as TGTGCCAGCAGTGACGACTATCTTAGGGAAGAGGCAAGGAACACCATATATTTT. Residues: CASSDDYLREEARNTIYF.

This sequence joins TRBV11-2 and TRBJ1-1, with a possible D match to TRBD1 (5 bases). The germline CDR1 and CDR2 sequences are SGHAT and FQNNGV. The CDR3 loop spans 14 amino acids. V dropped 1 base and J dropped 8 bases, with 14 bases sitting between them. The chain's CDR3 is CASSLVRGIGEAFF. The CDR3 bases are TGTGCCAGCAGCTTAGTTCGGGGGATCGGAGAAGCTTTCTTT.